These 12 T cell receptor beta chains originate from one sample sequenced in a study of human T cells and chemical hapten exposure. TCRdb recomputed calls from the RACE reads with MiXCR, one row per CDR3 protein. The sample carries about 83,000 distinct CDR3 sequences, roughly 7.6% recorded once. Regarding time point: patch test 1, 2 weeks after DPC sensitization. The treatment: therapeutic diphenylcyclopropenone sensitization with weekly scalp DPC. The material sequenced was whole blood, taken in connection with sensitization to the hapten diphenylcyclopropenone (DPC). Source of these receptors: a woman aged 25-40 years with alopecia areata. Some clones in this sample may be carry-over from other donors' samples.

Ten or more counts support this clonotype. The genes are TRBV7-2 and TRBJ1-4; no clear D. The CDR3 has 14 residues. Trimming took off 2 bases at V and 8 bases at J, with 12 bases between the two ends. Germline V gives CDR1 SGHTA, CDR2 FQGNSA. CDR3 sequence (DNA): TGTGCCAGCAGCTTATATGCCCGTAGGGAAAAACTGTTTTTT. As protein: CASSLYARREKLFF. Complete variable domain (other parts from reference TRBV7-2 and TRBJ1-4): GAGVSQSPSNKVTEKGKDVELRCDPISGHTALYWYRQSLGQGLEFLIYFQGNSAPDKSGLPSDRFSAERTGGSVSTLTIQRTQQEDSAVYLCASSLYARREKLFFGSGTQLSVL.

The chain has TRBV5-1 and TRBJ2-2, with a tentative D call TRBD2 (6 bases). Germline V gene data show CDR1 as SGHRS and CDR2 as YFSETQ. This CDR3 spans 14 amino acids. V lost 4 bases, J lost 6 bases, and 13 bases lay in between. The CDR3 sequence: CASSPLRGSGELFF. CDR3 sequence (DNA): TGCGCCAGCAGCCCCCTTCGGGGGTCCGGGGAGCTGTTTTTT. The variable domain in full, completed from reference TRBV5-1 and TRBJ2-2, reads KAGVTQTPRYLIKTRGQQVTLSCSPISGHRSVSWYQQTPGQGLQFLFEYFSETQRNKGNFPGRFSGRQFSNSRSEMNVSTLELGDSALYLCASSPLRGSGELFFGEGSRLTVL.

This clonotype appeared many times. The V gene is TRBV29-1, the J gene TRBJ1-1, with D possibly being TRBD1 (6 bases). Germline CDR1 and CDR2: SQVTM and ANQGSEA. The CDR3 is made up of 15 amino acids. The ends were cut back, 1 base at V and 2 bases at J, with 14 bases in the middle. The CDR3 DNA reads TGCAGCGTTGAAGGACGGGGGACAAGAAACACTGAAGCTTTCTTT. Protein sequence: CSVEGRGTRNTEAFF. The full variable domain, in which reference TRBV29-1 and TRBJ1-1 provide the parts outside the CDR3, is SAVISQKPSRDICQRGTSLTIQCQVDSQVTMMFWYRQQPGQSLTLIATANQGSEATYESGFVIDKFPISRPNLTFSTLTVSNMSPEDSSIYLCSVEGRGTRNTEAFFGQGTRLTVV.

There are many counts of this clonotype. The V gene is TRBV10-3, the J gene TRBJ2-1; weak D call: TRBD1 (6 bases). The V end was cut by 0 bases, the J end by 5 bases, with 17 bases between. Germline V gene lookup returns CDR1 ENHRY and CDR2 SYGVKD. The CDR3 contains 17 residues. The CDR3 bases are TGTGCCATCAGTGAGTCTTGGGGGCTCGACTCGGACAATGAGCAGTTCTTC. Protein sequence: CAISESWGLDSDNEQFF.

This clonotype was found many times. The rearrangement joins TRBV12-3 or TRBV12-4 to TRBJ1-2, with unresolved D. The CDR3 is 13 amino acids. Trimming took 7 bases from V and 3 from J, leaving 12 bases between them. CDR3 DNA sequence: TGTGCCAGCAAGTCTCGGGTCCACTATGGCTACACCTTC. Translated: CASKSRVHYGYTF.

A few counts support this clonotype. The chain couples TRBV15 to TRBJ2-2; D is tentatively TRBD1 or TRBD2 (5 bases each). V lost 1 base, J lost 10 bases, and 10 bases lay in between. CDR1 is LNHNV and CDR2 is YYDKDF in the germline V gene (reference sequence). The CDR3 sequence is 13 residues long. CDR3 residues: CATSRGDGAELFF. The CDR3 DNA reads as TGTGCCACCAGCAGAGGGGACGGGGCGGAGCTGTTTTTT. The whole variable domain, remainder taken from reference TRBV15 and TRBJ2-2, is DAMVIQNPRYQVTQFGKPVTLSCSQTLNHNVMYWYQQKSSQAPKLLFHYYDKDFNNEADTPDNFQSRRPNTSFCFLDIRSPGLGDTAMYLCATSRGDGAELFFGEGSRLTVL.

Many counts were recorded for this clonotype. The genes are TRBV12-5 and TRBJ1-5, with D hard to call. Germline V gene sequence: CDR1 LGHNT, CDR2 FRNRAP. The CDR3 extends over 13 amino acids. Trimming stripped 0 bases from V and 6 bases from J, with 6 bases between. Here the CDR3 DNA reads TGTGCTAGTGGTTTGGTAGTAAGTCAGCCCCAGCATTTT. This translates into CASGLVVSQPQHF.

This rearrangement joins TRBV9 to TRBJ1-3, with TRBD1 as a possible D gene (6 bases). V lost 6 bases and J lost 3, with 13 bases in between. This CDR3 contains 14 residues. CDR1 and CDR2 from the germline V gene are SGDLS and YYNGEE. CDR3 DNA: TGTGCCAGCAATGCCAGGGGAGATGGAAACACCATATATTTT. It encodes CASNARGDGNTIYF.

The chain carries TRBV7-2 and TRBJ2-5; D call uncertain. The V and J ends lost 4 bases and 5 bases respectively, with 11 bases between them. CDR3 length: 13 residues. CDR1 is SGHTA, CDR2 FQGNSA, per germline. The CDR3 DNA is TGTGCCAGCAGCTCCCAAGGTGGGGAGACCCAGTACTTC. Translation: CASSSQGGETQYF.

The chain employs TRBV12-3 or TRBV12-4 and TRBJ2-3; 8 nucleotides agree with TRBD2. J lost 4 bases, V lost 5 bases, and 8 bases had no gene match. CDR3 length: 15 amino acids. The CDR3 is CASSRGTRGSDTQYF. Here the CDR3 DNA reads TGTGCCAGCAGTCGAGGGACTAGAGGTTCAGATACGCAGTATTTT.

This clonotype came up many times. V and J are TRBV13 and TRBJ2-1, with D perhaps assigned TRBD1 or TRBD2 (5 bases each). V was cut by 0 bases and J by 1 base, with 10 bases left in between. CDR3 size: 16 residues. The germline CDR1 and CDR2 sequences are PRHDT and FYEKMQ (reference sequence). The CDR3 bases are TGTGCCAGCAGCTTAGGGGATGGGGGTTCCTACAATGAGCAGTTCTTC. Translating gives CASSLGDGGSYNEQFF.

There are a few counts of this clonotype. V is TRBV4-2 and J is TRBJ1-6; the match to TRBD1 covers 7 bases. The CDR3 sequence is 15 residues long. Germline loops: CDR1 LGHNA, CDR2 YNFKEQ. Trimming removed 3 bases from V and 8 bases from J; junction bases left unmatched: 7. The chain's CDR3 is CASSHDRDSDSPLHF. The CDR3 DNA sequence: TGTGCCAGCAGCCACGACCGGGACAGCGATTCACCCCTCCACTTT.